The 3 T cell receptor beta chains below come from one sample, sequenced in a study of blood T cell repertoires in COVID-19. Assay used: immunoSEQ multiplex PCR; TCRdb lists only in-frame clones, some missing. The sample yields roughly 260,000 clones, 82% seen once. Sequencing used peripheral blood. The receptor set was obtained from a woman aged 70-85 years with acute or convalescent COVID-19.

The count of this clone is one. CDR3 amino acids: CASSLDPVDRGYEQYF. CDR3 in DNA: TGTGCCAGCAGCTTAGACCCAGTGGACAGGGGGTACGAGCAGTACTTC. The gene calls are TRBV11-2 and TRBJ2-7; 10 nucleotides match TRBD1. With 0 bases clipped from V and 4 bases from J, the junction kept 6 bases outside the gene matches. This CDR3 has 16 amino acids. Germline CDR1 SGHAT, CDR2 FQNNGV.

The rearrangement joins TRBV5-4 to TRBJ2-1; TRBD1 matches 9 bases. From germline, CDR1 is SGHNT and CDR2 YYREEE (reference sequence). This CDR3 is 15 amino acids long. V gave up 3 bases and J gave up 5 bases; unmatched junction bases: 6. The CDR3 spells CASSSGQGLNNEQFF. As DNA, the CDR3 is TGTGCCAGCAGCTCCGGACAGGGGTTGAACAATGAGCAGTTCTTC.

In this sample, this clone is medium-sized. The V and J genes are TRBV7-9 and TRBJ1-2, with no clear D. The CDR3 extends over 15 amino acids. Germline-derived CDR1 and CDR2 are SEHNR and FQNEAQ (reference sequence). V lost 1 base and J 5 bases, leaving 14 bases between the germline ends. Here the CDR3 reads CASSLVGTDLYGYTF. The CDR3 DNA reads TGTGCCAGCAGCTTAGTAGGCACAGATCTTTATGGCTACACCTTC.